Given below is one T cell receptor (beta chain) in context. Its antigen is as yet unknown. Per germline, CDR1 SGHTA and CDR2 FQGNSA. The CDR3 sequence is 13 residues long. V shed 0 bases and J shed 3 bases, with 6 bases lying between them. The data are from a study of T cell responses to AZD1222 COVID-19 vaccine. As for the study in general: It was second doses at about 4 or about 12 weeks that were pooled. Study-wide results and caveats: The repertoires were collected only after the peak T cell response.

The repertoire was sequenced with immunoSEQ multiplex PCR; TCRdb's copy has only in-frame clones and lacks some. The table lists approximately 140,000 clones, roughly 91% of them singletons, with 1.9% in the top ten. This sequence was found in an adult in good health. The material sequenced was peripheral blood, taken on day 0 of AZD1222 vaccination. The V gene is TRBV7-2, the J gene TRBJ2-7; perhaps TRBD2 as D (6 bases). The CDR3 DNA sequence: TGTGCCAGCAGCTTAGCGGGGGGCTACGAGCAGTACTTC. This encodes CASSLAGGYEQYF.